This T cell receptor (beta chain) comes out of a study of shared clonotypes between healthy human individuals. On this clone itself: Other nucleotide sequences from this sample produce the same CDR3.

The table came from immunoSEQ multiplex PCR; TCRdb's copy has only in-frame clones and leaves some out. The sample holds some 2,500,000 clones, approximately 93% seen once. This CDR3 comprises 13 residues. Germline lookup yields CDR1 SGHTA and CDR2 FQGTGA. The ends were cut back, 1 base at V and 4 bases at J, with 6 bases in the middle. The sequenced sample was naive CD4+ T cells from PBMCs. Subset noted: CD45RA+ positively selected. The chain employs TRBV7-3 and TRBJ2-3, with D uncertain. This sequence originates from a man between 18 and 35 years old in good health. Some clones in this sample may be carry-over from other donors' samples. The CDR3 coding sequence is TGTGCCAGCAGCTTAAGTGGCGCAGATACGCAGTATTTT. This gives the protein CASSLSGADTQYF.